This section outlines one T cell receptor beta chain sequence together with its context. Its target is not known. Method: immunoSEQ multiplex PCR; TCRdb's copy keeps in-frame clones and lacks some. The data hold about 94,000 clones, with around 89% observed a single time. The CDR3 is 16 amino acids. Germline values: CDR1 SGHRS, CDR2 YFSETQ. The V end lost 4 bases, the J end lost 1 base, and 16 bases lay between the germline ends. This entry comes from a study of T cell responses to AZD1222 COVID-19 vaccine. Study outcomes and limitations: Most donors were white British and more were female, and clonal diversity was possibly underestimated. Only five to seven AZD1222 recipients tested seropositive at baseline.

Second-dose schedules of about 4 or about 12 weeks were combined. The receptor was derived from an adult who received the AZD1222 COVID-19 vaccine. Sequenced material: peripheral blood, taken 28 days after the second AZD1222 dose. V is TRBV5-1 and J is TRBJ2-3; D is perhaps TRBD2 (6 bases). The chain's CDR3 is CASSKEGDTGTDTQYF. The DNA for the CDR3 is TGCGCCAGCAGCAAGGAGGGCGATACTGGCACAGATACGCAGTATTTT.